Presented here are 15 T cell receptor beta chains from one specimen sequenced in a study of blood T cell repertoires in COVID-19 (dated by TCRdb to 2018 to 2020). Receptor libraries were prepared by the immunoSEQ multiplex PCR assay. TCRdb re-hosts the immuneACCESS table, in-frame sequences only. Its copies lack some clones; in the studies checked, an unresolved V gene accounts for under half of them, and the cause for the rest is not known. The sample includes roughly 250,000 clones, with around 84% observed a single time. Roughly 1.6% of the sample goes to the ten largest clones. Source material: PBMCs or T cells enriched from blood (not recorded which). All receptors come from a woman between 50 and 59 years old who had recovered from COVID-19.

The rearrangement uses TRBV7-6 and TRBJ2-1; TRBD2 matches 11 bases. J was trimmed by 16 bases and V by 1 base; bases with no gene match: 15. Looked up from germline, CDR1 is SGHVS and CDR2 is FNYEAQ. This CDR3 comprises 16 residues. The CDR3 coding sequence is TGTGCCAGCAGCTTAGATGGACTAGCGGGCCTAAGGGGGATATTCTTC. As protein: CASSLDGLAGLRGIFF.

The chain has TRBV14 and TRBJ2-7, with 7 bases matching TRBD1. Germline V gene data show CDR1 as SGHDN and CDR2 as FVKESK. V trimming: 1 base; J trimming: 3 bases; junction bases outside the gene matches: 18. CDR3 size: 19 residues. The CDR3 nucleotides read TGTGCCAGCAGCCAAGTTTCTGGGACAGACAAGTATGTGAACTACGAGCAGTACTTC. This translates into CASSQVSGTDKYVNYEQYF.

V gene TRBV5-1 combines with J gene TRBJ2-7; D not certain. Germline V gene lookup returns CDR1 SGHRS and CDR2 YFSETQ. The germline V and J ends were trimmed by 3 bases and 3 bases, with 4 bases remaining between them. This CDR3 has 11 amino acids. CDR3 DNA sequence: TGCGCCAGCAGCTCCTTCTACGAGCAGTACTTC. Residues: CASSSFYEQYF. The full variable domain, its missing parts supplied by reference TRBV5-1 and TRBJ2-7, is KAGVTQTPRYLIKTRGQQVTLSCSPISGHRSVSWYQQTPGQGLQFLFEYFSETQRNKGNFPGRFSGRQFSNSRSEMNVSTLELGDSALYLCASSSFYEQYFGPGTRLTVT.

The chain recombines TRBV2 with TRBJ2-5, with D maybe TRBD2 (5 bases). V was clipped by 5 bases and J by 4 bases, with 5 bases between them. Germline assignment: CDR1 SNHLY and CDR2 FYNNEI. This CDR3 is built from 11 residues. The CDR3 spells CASSLAETQYF. As DNA, the CDR3 is TGTGCCAGCAGTCTAGCAGAGACCCAGTACTTC.

V usage is TRBV18 and J usage is TRBJ1-5, with 8 positions matching TRBD1. Germline lookup yields CDR1 KGHSH and CDR2 LQKENI. J lost 7 bases, V lost 3 bases, and 8 bases had no gene match. The length of the CDR3 is 15 residues. In DNA form, the CDR3 reads TGTGCCAGCTCACCTTACAGGGGGAAAGAACAGCCCCAGCATTTT. Residues: CASSPYRGKEQPQHF.

J is TRBJ1-1 and V is TRBV3-1 (or the pseudogene TRBV3-2); D is possibly TRBD1 (6 bases). This CDR3 has 16 residues. With 0 bases removed from V and 10 bases from J, the gap between germline ends came to 21 bases. Looked up from germline, CDR1 is LGHDT and CDR2 is YNNKEL (reference sequence). The CDR3 DNA follows: TGTGCCAGCAGCCAAGATGACGTGGGCCACAGGGTCTTAGCTTTCTTT. It codes for CASSQDDVGHRVLAFF.

The chain links TRBV20-1 to TRBJ2-1, with 9 bases aligning to TRBD1. Germline-derived CDR1 and CDR2 are DFQATT and SNEGSKA (reference sequence). The CDR3 runs to 15 residues. V gave up 3 bases and J gave up 7 bases; unmatched junction bases: 10. The CDR3 spells CSASRTDRGRNEQFF. DNA of the CDR3: TGCAGTGCTAGTCGTACGGACAGGGGTCGGAATGAGCAGTTCTTC.

V gene TRBV7-3 combines with J gene TRBJ1-1, with TRBD1 as a possible D gene (5 bases). V was trimmed by 2 bases and J by 1 base, leaving 8 bases between them. This CDR3 is 14 amino acids long. Per germline, CDR1 SGHTA and CDR2 FQGTGA. CDR3 in amino acids: CASSLQGQNTEAFF. The CDR3 nucleotides read TGTGCCAGCAGCTTACAGGGCCAGAACACTGAAGCTTTCTTT.

In DNA form, the CDR3 reads TGTGCCAGCAGCCCTAGCGGGTATGAGCAGTTCTTC. Its protein product is CASSPSGYEQFF. The rearrangement links TRBV7-9 to TRBJ2-1; 8 bases are shared with TRBD2. Trimming cost V 5 bases and J 8 bases; bases outside gene matches: 2. The CDR3 consists of 12 residues. Germline V CDR1 and CDR2: SEHNR, FQNEAQ (reference sequence).

The chain recombines TRBV7-2 with TRBJ1-1, with D uncertain. Trimming pared 1 base from V and 3 bases from J, leaving 6 bases between. This CDR3 spans 13 amino acids. CDR1 and CDR2 from the germline V gene are SGHTA and FQGNSA. CDR3 protein: CASSLDGYTEAFF. In nucleotides, the CDR3 is TGTGCCAGCAGCTTAGACGGTTACACTGAAGCTTTCTTT.

The chain employs TRBV9 and TRBJ1-1; 7 bases align to TRBD1. Looked up from germline, CDR1 is SGDLS and CDR2 is YYNGEE. J gave up 1 base and V 3 bases, and 3 bases lay outside the gene matches. The CDR3 spans 14 residues. The CDR3, as DNA: TGTGCCAGCAGCGCAAACAGGGGGAACACTGAAGCTTTCTTT. Encoded protein: CASSANRGNTEAFF.

This chain connects TRBV18 to TRBJ2-2; 9 nucleotides match TRBD2. The CDR3 is 17 amino acids. With V trimmed by 5 bases and J by 4 bases, 11 bases remained unmatched. The germline V gene encodes CDR1 KGHSH and CDR2 LQKENI. The CDR3 sequence is CASSSQTLAGLTGELFF. The CDR3 bases are TGTGCCAGCTCATCCCAAACGCTAGCGGGGCTCACCGGGGAGCTGTTTTTT.

J is TRBJ2-7 and V is TRBV11-3; TRBD1 matches 7 bases. CDR3 size: 14 residues. Germline CDR1 reads SGHNT; CDR2 reads YENEEA. V shed 4 bases and J 6 bases; nucleotides not matched to a gene: 9. CDR3: CASSSTGASREQYF. The CDR3 DNA reads as TGTGCCAGCAGCTCCACAGGGGCATCCCGCGAGCAGTACTTC.

This sequence joins TRBV30 and TRBJ2-7; no definite D call. Trimming left V 5 bases short and J 1 base short, with 9 bases between. The CDR3 is 12 residues long. Germline CDR1 reads GTSNPN; CDR2 reads SVGIG (reference sequence). The CDR3 is CAWGTSSYEQYF. The CDR3 nucleotides are TGTGCCTGGGGTACATCTTCCTACGAGCAGTACTTC.

The chain has TRBV6-6 and TRBJ2-7; perhaps TRBD2 as D (6 bases). CDR3 length: 13 residues. Germline CDR1 reads MNHNY; CDR2 reads SVGAGI (reference sequence). V dropped 5 bases and J dropped 2 bases, with 10 bases sitting between them. Here the CDR3 reads CASSRGVTYEQYF. DNA for the CDR3: TGTGCCAGCAGTCGCGGGGTGACCTACGAGCAGTACTTC.